This T cell receptor beta chain was sequenced in a study of T cell changes during pregnancy in multiple sclerosis. TCRdb's copy holds only in-frame clones and misses some; the assay was immunoSEQ multiplex PCR. The sample consists of fewer than 65,000 clones, roughly 95% of them appearing once. The sequence was obtained from a female donor with multiple sclerosis, enrolled in a pregnancy study. This specimen consisted of CD4+ T cells from peripheral blood mononuclear cells, obtained in the third trimester of pregnancy.

CDR3 nucleotide sequence: TGCGCCAGCAGCCCAGCTCGCGGGACAGGGATGAGGATAGAGGAAAAACTGTTTTTT. Protein sequence: CASSPARGTGMRIEEKLFF. The J gene is TRBJ1-4, the V gene TRBV4-1; 9 bases line up with TRBD1. Losses at the gene ends were 4 bases for V and 8 bases for J; bases not matched to a gene: 20. Germline V CDR1 and CDR2: MGHRA, YSYEKL. The CDR3 is 19 amino acids.